This TCR beta chain originates from a study of T cells in Graves' hyperthyroidism and ophthalmopathy. Overall study findings and caveats: Ophthalmopathy could be told apart from stable hyperthyroidism with a 13 V-J model. The blood repertoire included most of the expanded thyroid clonotypes above 0.001. Median prediction lead before ophthalmopathy onset was about 6.7 months with the model.

Researchers amplified the TCR beta CDR3 regions from RNA transcripts. Primed by the HTBI set, a first-round RT-PCR was run on the TCR CDR3. TCRdb re-analysed the multiplex PCR reads in MiXCR, keeping a single row per CDR3 protein. The data show some 350,000 distinct CDR3 sequences, with 15% to 19% seen just once and 28% held by the top ten. The length of the CDR3 is 17 residues. V was pared by 4 bases and J by 4 bases, with 12 bases of the junction left unmatched. The germline gives CDR1 SGDLS, CDR2 YYNGEE. Note on this clonotype: As yet, its antigen is unknown.

The chain carries TRBV9 and TRBJ2-1; 9 nucleotides agree with TRBD2. This TCR was recovered from a woman between 18 and 30 years old with Graves' hyperthyroidism that later progressed to Graves' ophthalmopathy. Sequenced material: blood. CDR3 DNA sequence: TGTGCCAGCAGCATAAGCGGGACTAGCTTTCAGTACAATGAGCAGTTCTTC. Its protein product is CASSISGTSFQYNEQFF.